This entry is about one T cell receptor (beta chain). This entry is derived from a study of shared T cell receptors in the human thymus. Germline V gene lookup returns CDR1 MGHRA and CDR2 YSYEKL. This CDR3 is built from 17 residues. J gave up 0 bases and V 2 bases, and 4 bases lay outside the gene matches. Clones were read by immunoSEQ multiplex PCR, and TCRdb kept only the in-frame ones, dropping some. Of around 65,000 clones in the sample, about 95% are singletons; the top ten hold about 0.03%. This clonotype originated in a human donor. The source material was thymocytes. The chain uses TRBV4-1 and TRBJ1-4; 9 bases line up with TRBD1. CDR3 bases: TGCGCCAGCAGCCAACCTACAGGGGGCTCAACTAATGAAAAACTGTTTTTT. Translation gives CASSQPTGGSTNEKLFF.